This T cell receptor (beta chain) came from a study of T cell responses to AZD1222 COVID-19 vaccine. Libraries were prepared by immunoSEQ multiplex PCR; TCRdb keeps only in-frame clonotypes and omits some of them. This sample has 130,000 to 150,000 clones; approximately 90% occur once, and the top ten carry roughly 3.5%. CDR1 is SGHRS and CDR2 is YFSETQ in the germline V gene. The CDR3 has 16 residues. Trimming shortened V by 4 bases and J by 3 bases, and 16 bases separated the two germline ends. Study-wide results and limits: White British people made up most donors, females outnumbered males, and clonal diversity was possibly underestimated. Scientists sampled the repertoires only once the peak T cell response had passed. Baseline antibody screening turned up just five to seven seropositive AZD1222 recipients. Spike-wide vaccine-associated CD4 TCRs dominated at 160-218 and 743-854.

As for this clone: Its antigen is not known.

The material sequenced was peripheral blood, taken on day 0 of MenACWY control vaccination. V and J are TRBV5-1 and TRBJ1-4; maybe TRBD1 (6 bases). This clonotype was obtained from an adult in good health. CDR3 sequence reads: CASSTGAGSPNEKLFF. Written as DNA, the CDR3 is TGCGCCAGCAGCACGGGGGCAGGGTCACCTAATGAAAAACTGTTTTTT.